Listed below are T cell receptor beta chains from one sample, sequenced in a study of CXCR3-negative and CXCR3-positive naive CD8 T cells. No DNA is given; TCRdb re-called the 5' RACE reads and lists each CDR3 protein once. Seen in this sample are about 92,000 distinct CDR3 sequences; the ten most common clones hold around 1.7%. The sequenced sample was naive CXCR3- CD8+ T cells from blood. These receptors came from a human donor in good health. Some clones in this sample may be carry-over from other donors' samples. Both conserved end residues are part of each CDR3.

J,V,CDR3
TRBJ2-1,TRBV20-1,CSARDPLRPNEQFF
TRBJ2-1,TRBV4-1,CASSQGLPAYNEQFF
TRBJ2-2,TRBV29-1,CSVEGAGINTGELFF
TRBJ2-1,TRBV28,CASLDRDSHNEQFF
TRBJ2-1,TRBV7-9,CASSQRGVENEQFF
TRBJ2-1,TRBV29-1,CSVDREGNEQFF
TRBJ2-7,TRBV12-3/TRBV12-4,CASSNSGRTYEQYF
TRBJ2-7,TRBV29-1,CSVYHATSGDPIEQYF
TRBJ1-5,TRBV6-2/TRBV6-3,CASSYVAAPTDSNQPQHF
TRBJ2-7,TRBV29-1,CSYTVPSSYEQYF
TRBJ2-7,TRBV29-1,CSARGTDRDYEQYF
TRBJ2-5,TRBV4-1,CASSQDRAGGPETQYF
TRBJ2-7,TRBV29-1,CSVVGEEYSFYEQYF
TRBJ1-2,TRBV7-9,CASTLAPRATGYTF
TRBJ1-4,TRBV5-1,CASSLAAGATNEKLFF
TRBJ2-1,TRBV7-7,CASSLTPGSPSYNEQFF
TRBJ2-7,TRBV12-3/TRBV12-4,CASSPGGYEQYF
TRBJ2-2,TRBV9,CASSWTALNTGELFF